This entry concerns a single TCR beta chain. Germline V gene data show CDR1 as MGHRA and CDR2 as YSYEKL. Trimming took 0 bases from V and 0 from J, leaving 8 bases between them. There are 15 residues in the CDR3. The assay was immunoSEQ multiplex PCR, and TCRdb's table has in-frame clones only and misses some. Counted here are around 330,000 clones, approximately 87% occurring once; the ten biggest clones make up more than 3%. This entry is derived from a study of blood T cell repertoires in COVID-19. The overall study: The cDNA or gDNA used as material had been derived from T cells, B-cell-depleted T cells, or PBMCs.

The clonotype originates from a woman aged 50 to 60 with active or convalescent COVID-19. Specimen: peripheral blood. The chain uses TRBV4-1 and TRBJ1-2; D remains ambiguous. Here the CDR3 DNA reads TGCGCCAGCAGCCAAGATAGCGGGTCTAACTATGGCTACACCTTC. It specifies CASSQDSGSNYGYTF.